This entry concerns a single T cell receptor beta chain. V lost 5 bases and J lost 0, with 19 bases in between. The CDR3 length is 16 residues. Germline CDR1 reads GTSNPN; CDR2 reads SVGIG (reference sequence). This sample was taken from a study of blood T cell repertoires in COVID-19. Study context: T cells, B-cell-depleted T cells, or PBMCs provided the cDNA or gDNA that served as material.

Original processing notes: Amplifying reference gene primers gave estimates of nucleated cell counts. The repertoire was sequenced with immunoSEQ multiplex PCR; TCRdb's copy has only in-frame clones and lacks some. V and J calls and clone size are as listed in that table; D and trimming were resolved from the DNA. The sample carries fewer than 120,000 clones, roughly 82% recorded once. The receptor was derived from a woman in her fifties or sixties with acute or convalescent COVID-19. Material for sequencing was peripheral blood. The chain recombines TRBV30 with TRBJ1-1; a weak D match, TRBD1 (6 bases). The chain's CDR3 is CAWGKKRGQMNTEAFF. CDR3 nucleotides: TGTGCCTGGGGAAAGAAGCGTGGACAGATGAACACTGAAGCTTTCTTT.